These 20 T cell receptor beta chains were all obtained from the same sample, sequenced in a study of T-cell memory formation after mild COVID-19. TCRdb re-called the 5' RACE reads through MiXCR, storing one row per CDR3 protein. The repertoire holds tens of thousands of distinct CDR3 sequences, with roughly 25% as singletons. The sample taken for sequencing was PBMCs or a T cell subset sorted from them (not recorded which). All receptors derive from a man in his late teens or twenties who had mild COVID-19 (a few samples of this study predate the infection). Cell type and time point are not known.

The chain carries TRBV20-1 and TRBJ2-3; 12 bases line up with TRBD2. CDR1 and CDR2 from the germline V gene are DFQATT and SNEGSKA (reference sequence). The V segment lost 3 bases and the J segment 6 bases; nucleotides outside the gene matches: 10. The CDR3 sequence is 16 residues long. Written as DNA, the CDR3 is TGCAGTGCTAGGGGAACTAGCGGGGGGCCATGGGATACGCAGTATTTT. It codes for CSARGTSGGPWDTQYF.

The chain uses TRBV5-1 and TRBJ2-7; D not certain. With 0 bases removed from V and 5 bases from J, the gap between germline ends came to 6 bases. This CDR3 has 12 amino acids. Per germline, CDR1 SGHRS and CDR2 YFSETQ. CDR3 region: CASSLAGDEQYF. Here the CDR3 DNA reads TGCGCCAGCAGCTTGGCTGGGGACGAGCAGTACTTC.

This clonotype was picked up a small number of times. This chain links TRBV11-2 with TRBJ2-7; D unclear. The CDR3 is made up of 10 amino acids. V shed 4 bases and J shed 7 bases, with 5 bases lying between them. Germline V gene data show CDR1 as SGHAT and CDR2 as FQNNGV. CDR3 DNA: TGTGCCAGCAGCTCCGGAGAGCAGTACTTC. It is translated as CASSSGEQYF.

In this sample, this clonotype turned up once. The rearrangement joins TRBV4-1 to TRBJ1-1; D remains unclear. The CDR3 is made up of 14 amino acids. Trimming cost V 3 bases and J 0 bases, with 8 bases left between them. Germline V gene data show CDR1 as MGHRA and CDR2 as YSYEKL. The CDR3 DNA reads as TGCGCCAGCAGCCATCCCCTTATGAACACTGAAGCTTTCTTT. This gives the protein CASSHPLMNTEAFF.

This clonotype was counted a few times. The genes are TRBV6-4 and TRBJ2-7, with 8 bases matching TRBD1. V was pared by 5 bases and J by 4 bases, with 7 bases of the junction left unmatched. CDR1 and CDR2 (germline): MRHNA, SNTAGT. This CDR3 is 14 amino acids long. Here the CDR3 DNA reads TGTGCCAGCAGTATCCGGGACAGGTGGTACGAGCAGTACGTC. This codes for CASSIRDRWYEQYV.

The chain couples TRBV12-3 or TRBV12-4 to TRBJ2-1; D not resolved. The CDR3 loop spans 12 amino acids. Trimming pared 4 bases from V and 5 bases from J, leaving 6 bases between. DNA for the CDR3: TGTGCCAGCAGTTCGGTAGACAATGAGCAGTTCTTC. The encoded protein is CASSSVDNEQFF.

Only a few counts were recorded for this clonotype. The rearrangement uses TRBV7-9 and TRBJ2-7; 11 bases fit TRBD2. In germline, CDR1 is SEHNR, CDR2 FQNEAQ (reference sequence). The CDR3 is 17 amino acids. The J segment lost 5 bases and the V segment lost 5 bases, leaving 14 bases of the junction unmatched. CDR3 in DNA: TGTGCCAGCAGCGGCCGGGACAGACCTAGCGGGGGGAACGAGCAGTACTTC. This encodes CASSGRDRPSGGNEQYF. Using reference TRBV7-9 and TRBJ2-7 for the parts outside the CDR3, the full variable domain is DTGVSQNPRHKITKRGQNVTFRCDPISEHNRLYWYRQTLGQGPEFLTYFQNEAQLEKSRLLSDRFSAERPKGSFSTLEIQRTEQGDSAMYLCASSGRDRPSGGNEQYFGPGTRLTVT.

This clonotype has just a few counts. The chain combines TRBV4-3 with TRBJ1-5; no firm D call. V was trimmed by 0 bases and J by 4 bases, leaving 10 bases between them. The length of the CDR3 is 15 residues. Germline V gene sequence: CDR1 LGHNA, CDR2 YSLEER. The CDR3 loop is CASSQDSYDNQPQHF. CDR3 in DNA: TGCGCCAGCAGCCAAGATTCATACGATAATCAGCCCCAGCATTTT.

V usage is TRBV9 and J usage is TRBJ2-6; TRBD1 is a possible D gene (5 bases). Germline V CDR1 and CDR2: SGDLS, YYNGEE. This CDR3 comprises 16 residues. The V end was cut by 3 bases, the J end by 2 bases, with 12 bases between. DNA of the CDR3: TGTGCCAGCAGCGCGGTATCAGGGCCTGGGGCCAACGTCCTGACTTTC. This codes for CASSAVSGPGANVLTF. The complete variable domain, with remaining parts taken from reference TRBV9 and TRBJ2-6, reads DSGVTQTPKHLITATGQRVTLRCSPRSGDLSVYWYQQSLDQGLQFLIQYYNGEERAKGNILERFSAQQFPDLHSELNLSSLELGDSALYFCASSAVSGPGANVLTFGAGSRLTVL.

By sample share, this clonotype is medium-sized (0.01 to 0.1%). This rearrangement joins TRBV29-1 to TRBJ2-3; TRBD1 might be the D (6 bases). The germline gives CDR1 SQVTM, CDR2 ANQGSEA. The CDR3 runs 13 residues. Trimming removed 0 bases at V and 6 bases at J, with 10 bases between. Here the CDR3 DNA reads TGCAGCGTTGAAGATGGGGGCTCGGATACGCAGTATTTT. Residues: CSVEDGGSDTQYF.

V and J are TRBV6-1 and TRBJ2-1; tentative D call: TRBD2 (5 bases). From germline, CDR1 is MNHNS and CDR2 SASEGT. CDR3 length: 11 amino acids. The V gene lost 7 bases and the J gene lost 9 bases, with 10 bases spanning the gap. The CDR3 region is CASMKSGEQFF. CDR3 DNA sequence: TGTGCCAGCATGAAGAGCGGTGAGCAGTTCTTC.

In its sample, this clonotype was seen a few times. The CDR3 spells CAISDPGTVGGANYGYTF. The CDR3 nucleotides are TGTGCCATCAGTGACCCCGGGACAGTCGGCGGGGCTAACTATGGCTACACCTTC. The J gene is TRBJ1-2, the V gene TRBV10-3, with 7 bases that match TRBD1. The CDR3 is made up of 18 amino acids. V lost 3 bases to trimming and J lost 0 bases; unmatched junction nucleotides: 13. Germline assignment: CDR1 ENHRY and CDR2 SYGVKD.

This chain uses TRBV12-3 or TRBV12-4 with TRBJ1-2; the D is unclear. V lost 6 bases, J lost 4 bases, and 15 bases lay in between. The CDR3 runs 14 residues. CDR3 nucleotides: TGTGCCAGCAGCATAGGGCCCATTGGCTATGGCTACACCTTC. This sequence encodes CASSIGPIGYGYTF.

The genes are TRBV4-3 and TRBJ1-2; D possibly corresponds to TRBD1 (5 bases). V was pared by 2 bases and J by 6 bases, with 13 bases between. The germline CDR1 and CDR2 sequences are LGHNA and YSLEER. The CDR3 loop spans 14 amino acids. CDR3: CASSQTRGRNGYTF. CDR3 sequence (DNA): TGCGCCAGCAGCCAAACCCGGGGCCGAAATGGCTACACCTTC.

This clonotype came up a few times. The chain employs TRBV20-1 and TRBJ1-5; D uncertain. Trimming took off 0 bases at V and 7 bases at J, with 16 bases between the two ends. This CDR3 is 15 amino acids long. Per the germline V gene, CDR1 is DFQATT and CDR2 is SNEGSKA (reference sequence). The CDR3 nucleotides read TGCAGTGCTAGAGATTTCGGCTCCGGGCGGCAGCCCCAGCATTTT. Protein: CSARDFGSGRQPQHF.

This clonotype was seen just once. The CDR3 sequence: CASSFNSLRYGYTF. CDR3 bases: TGTGCCAGCAGTTTCAACAGCCTCCGCTATGGCTACACCTTC. The rearrangement links TRBV28 to TRBJ1-2; D uncertain. This CDR3 region has 14 residues. The V end lost 3 bases, the J end lost 4 bases, and 12 bases lay between the germline ends. Germline lookup yields CDR1 MDHEN and CDR2 SYDVKM.

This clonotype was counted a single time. CDR3 sequence: CASSLREGDYEQYF. CDR3 in DNA: TGTGCCAGCAGCTTAAGGGAGGGAGACTACGAGCAGTACTTC. The V call is TRBV7-7, the J call TRBJ2-7; 7 nucleotides line up with TRBD2. V shed 2 bases and J 3 bases; nucleotides not matched to a gene: 4. The CDR3 is 14 amino acids. Germline V gives CDR1 SSHAT, CDR2 FNYEAQ (reference sequence).

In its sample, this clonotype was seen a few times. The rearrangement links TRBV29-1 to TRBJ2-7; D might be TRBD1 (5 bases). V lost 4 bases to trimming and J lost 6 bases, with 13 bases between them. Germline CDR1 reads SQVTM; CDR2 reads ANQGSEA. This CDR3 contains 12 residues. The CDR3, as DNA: TGCAGCGTTGTACAGGCCCCCGGCGAGCAGTACTTC. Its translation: CSVVQAPGEQYF.

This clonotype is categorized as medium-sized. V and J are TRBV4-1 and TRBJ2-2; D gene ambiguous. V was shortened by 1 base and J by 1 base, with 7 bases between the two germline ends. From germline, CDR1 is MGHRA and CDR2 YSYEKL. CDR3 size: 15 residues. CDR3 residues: CASSQVAGNTGELFF. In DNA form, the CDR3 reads TGCGCCAGCAGCCAAGTAGCAGGGAACACCGGGGAGCTGTTTTTT.

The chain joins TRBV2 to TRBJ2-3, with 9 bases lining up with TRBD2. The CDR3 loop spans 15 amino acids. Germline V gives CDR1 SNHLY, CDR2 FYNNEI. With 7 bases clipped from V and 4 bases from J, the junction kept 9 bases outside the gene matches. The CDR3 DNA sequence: TGTGCCAGCACCTTTAGCGGGGGAGGATCAGATACGCAGTATTTT. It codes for CASTFSGGGSDTQYF.